This T cell receptor (beta chain) appears in the sequencing data of a study of blood T cell repertoires in COVID-19. Overall study: Samples of COVID-19 (acute and convalescent) were obtained from the United States, Italy and Spain.

V was pared by 7 bases and J by 4 bases, with 5 bases of the junction left unmatched. CDR3 length: 14 amino acids. The germline CDR1 and CDR2 sequences are MNHEY and SVGAGI. Seattle participants joined during active infection and were tracked over time. Some clones are missing from TCRdb's copy, which holds only in-frame ones; the method was immunoSEQ multiplex PCR. This table has 200,000 to 250,000 clones, under 90% appearing once. This receptor was obtained from a woman at least 80 years old with COVID-19, enrolled during active disease. Specimen: peripheral blood. The rearrangement links TRBV6-5 to TRBJ2-3; TRBD2 matches 10 bases. CDR3 residues: CASILAGGPDTQYF. CDR3 nucleotide sequence: TGTGCCAGCATTTTAGCGGGGGGCCCAGATACGCAGTATTTT.